This T cell receptor beta chain was identified during a study of shared clonotypes between healthy human individuals. The CDR3 spans 15 residues. Losses at the gene ends were 2 bases for V and 2 bases for J; bases not matched to a gene: 1. Germline CDR1 is MDHEN and CDR2 is SYDVKM. Division of CD4+ cells produced a CD45RA+ naive subset and a CD45RA-negative memory subset. Concerning this clone: The same CDR3 can be traced to other DNA sequences in this sample.

Original analysis: Owing to the provision of junction-only sequences devoid of quality scores by immunoSEQ, filtering differed. Generated by immunoSEQ multiplex PCR, the TCRdb table keeps only in-frame clones and is missing some. The V and J calls and the clone size are those of that table, but D and trimming were determined from the DNA. The sample holds about 1 million clones, 65% to 75% seen once. The sample consisted of memory CD4+ T cells sorted from blood. The sample's subset: CD45RA-negative fraction. This TCR was sampled from a man aged 18 to 30 in good health. V and J are TRBV28 and TRBJ1-5; 9 positions agree with TRBD1. The CDR3 DNA follows: TGTGCCAGCAGTTTAGGGACAGGGCGCAATCAGCCCCAGCATTTT. Its protein is CASSLGTGRNQPQHF.